A selection of T cell receptor beta chains follows, all from one sample in a study of control samples from healthy donors and cancer patients. The method was immunoSEQ multiplex PCR; TCRdb's version includes in-frame clones alone and lacks a portion of them. Recorded for this sample: roughly 200,000 clones. Sequenced material: blood. The receptors come from a woman younger than 45 in good health. Each CDR3 is given with its conserved first and last residue. Each record gives: D gene, V gene, J gene, CDR3 protein, CDR3 DNA. A D gene is named only where the DNA matches it firmly.

NA	TRBV6-2/TRBV6-3	TRBJ2-7	CASSYVGLGNEQYF	TGTGCCAGCAGTTACGTTGGTCTGGGCAACGAGCAGTACTTC
NA	TRBV10-3	TRBJ1-2	CAISEGGDYGYTF	TGTGCCATCAGTGAAGGGGGGGACTATGGCTACACCTTC
TRBD2	TRBV5-1	TRBJ2-1	CASSLPSGGAYNEQFF	TGCGCCAGCAGCTTGCCTAGCGGGGGGGCCTACAATGAGCAGTTCTTC
NA	TRBV19	TRBJ1-5	CASTTDRYQPQHF	TGTGCCAGTACTACAGACCGTTATCAGCCCCAGCATTTT
TRBD2	TRBV11-2	TRBJ2-5	CASSLDPRTSGASETQYF	TGTGCCAGCAGCTTAGATCCGCGGACTAGCGGGGCGTCAGAGACCCAGTACTTC
TRBD1	TRBV28	TRBJ2-7	CASKGQGTYEQYF	TGTGCCAGCAAGGGACAGGGGACCTACGAGCAGTACTTC
TRBD1	TRBV2	TRBJ1-4	CASSRGLTNEKLFF	TGTGCCAGCAGCAGGGGGCTAACTAATGAAAAACTGTTTTTT
NA	TRBV28	TRBJ1-2	CASNGKGGFYGYTF	TGTGCCAGCAACGGCAAGGGGGGATTCTATGGCTACACCTTC
TRBD1	TRBV6-5	TRBJ2-5	CASSSDRGWETQYF	TGTGCCAGCAGTTCCGACAGGGGTTGGGAGACCCAGTACTTC
TRBD1	TRBV7-8	TRBJ2-7	CASSYTGGRSYEQYF	TGTGCCAGCAGTTATACAGGGGGTAGATCCTACGAGCAGTACTTC
TRBD2	TRBV10-1	TRBJ2-7	CAGGLAGNEQYF	TGCGCCGGGGGACTAGCGGGGAACGAGCAGTACTTC
NA	TRBV30	TRBJ1-6	CAWASVSNSPLHF	TGTGCCTGGGCGAGCGTATCCAATTCACCCCTCCACTTT
TRBD2	TRBV7-6	TRBJ2-3	CASSYPRGTSGERTPTDTQYF	TGTGCCAGCAGCTACCCTCGCGGGACTAGCGGGGAACGTACCCCCACAGATACGCAGTATTTT
TRBD1	TRBV28	TRBJ1-5	CASSLWGQGVQPQHF	TGTGCCAGCAGTTTGTGGGGACAGGGCGTCCAGCCCCAGCATTTT
TRBD1	TRBV6-6	TRBJ1-6	CASRWPGQGIGSPLHF	TGTGCCAGCAGATGGCCGGGACAGGGGATAGGTTCACCCCTCCACTTT
NA	TRBV9	TRBJ2-1	CASSVGVGRYNEQFF	TGTGCCAGCAGCGTAGGGGTAGGCCGCTACAATGAGCAGTTCTTC
TRBD1	TRBV28	TRBJ1-5	CASSALWDRGHSEPQHF	TGTGCCAGCAGTGCCCTCTGGGACAGGGGGCATAGCGAGCCCCAGCATTTT
NA	TRBV7-2	TRBJ2-3	CASRRGGPGSDTQYF	TGTGCCAGCAGACGAGGGGGGCCTGGATCAGATACGCAGTATTTT
TRBD1	TRBV28	TRBJ1-1	CASSTSGTGVTEAFF	TGTGCCAGCAGTACTTCCGGGACAGGGGTTACTGAAGCTTTCTTT
TRBD1	TRBV12-3/TRBV12-4	TRBJ1-2	CASRPEGAGGYTF	TGTGCCAGCCGTCCGGAGGGGGCCGGTGGCTACACCTTC
NA	TRBV12-3/TRBV12-4	TRBJ1-2	CASRGGGPGGYTF	TGTGCCAGCAGGGGAGGGGGGCCCGGGGGCTACACCTTC
NA	TRBV6-5	TRBJ2-3	CASFFGGTGSNTQYF	TGTGCCAGTTTTTTTGGGGGGACGGGGTCTAATACGCAGTATTTT
NA	TRBV6-5	TRBJ1-1	CASSYGKGAFF	TGTGCCAGCAGTTACGGGAAGGGAGCTTTCTTT
NA	TRBV12-3/TRBV12-4	TRBJ1-1	CASSADKGTEAFF	TGTGCCAGCAGTGCAGATAAAGGCACTGAAGCTTTCTTT
TRBD2	TRBV11-2	TRBJ2-4	CASSSPMTSGERIQYF	TGTGCCAGCAGCTCGCCCATGACTAGCGGGGAGCGAATTCAGTACTTC
NA	TRBV7-9	TRBJ1-1	CASSRDWNTEAFF	TGTGCCAGCAGCCGGGACTGGAACACTGAAGCTTTCTTT
NA	TRBV5-1	TRBJ1-1	CASSLGGARVTEAFF	TGCGCCAGCAGCTTGGGGGGGGCGAGGGTCACTGAAGCTTTCTTT
NA	TRBV4-1	TRBJ1-1	CASSQRQGNTEAFF	TGCGCCAGCAGCCAACGGCAGGGGAACACTGAAGCTTTCTTT
TRBD2	TRBV10-3	TRBJ2-5	CAIRTSGGGETQYF	TGTGCCATCAGGACTAGCGGGGGGGGAGAGACCCAGTACTTC
NA	TRBV7-2	TRBJ1-2	CVSSNQGNYGYTF	TGTGTCAGCAGCAATCAAGGGAACTATGGCTACACCTTC
NA	TRBV6-2/TRBV6-3	TRBJ2-3	CASSAGGGPNTQYF	TGTGCCAGCAGTGCAGGGGGGGGGCCGAATACGCAGTATTTT
NA	TRBV30	TRBJ1-5	CAWSTGPHQHF	TGTGCCTGGAGTACCGGGCCTCACCAGCATTTT
NA	TRBV10-2	TRBJ2-7	CASSGKGRNYEQYF	TGCGCCAGCAGTGGGAAGGGGAGAAACTACGAGCAGTACTTC
NA	TRBV27	TRBJ1-3	CASSLFLGNTIYF	TGTGCCAGCAGTTTATTTCTGGGAAACACCATATATTTT
NA	TRBV7-2	TRBJ1-2	CASSFRTAEGYTF	TGTGCCAGCAGCTTCCGGACAGCAGAAGGCTACACCTTC
TRBD2	TRBV7-2	TRBJ2-5	CASSTRLAGGRETQYF	TGTGCCAGCAGCACCAGACTAGCGGGGGGGCGAGAGACCCAGTACTTC
NA	TRBV24-1	TRBJ1-2	CATAGDSYGYTF	TGTGCCACCGCAGGGGACTCCTATGGCTACACCTTC
NA	TRBV29-1	TRBJ1-2	CSVVQLDYGYTF	TGCAGCGTTGTACAGCTAGACTATGGCTACACCTTC
NA	TRBV15	TRBJ1-5	CATSRERNQPQHF	TGTGCCACCAGCAGAGAAAGGAATCAGCCCCAGCATTTT
NA	TRBV29-1	TRBJ1-1	CSVGLNTEAFF	TGCAGCGTTGGACTAAACACTGAAGCTTTCTTT
NA	TRBV27	TRBJ1-1	CASGYRENTEAFF	TGTGCCAGCGGGTACAGGGAGAACACTGAAGCTTTCTTT
NA	TRBV6-5	TRBJ1-6	CASKKQVNSPLHF	TGTGCCAGCAAGAAACAGGTGAATTCACCCCTCCACTTT
TRBD2	TRBV27	TRBJ2-7	CASSSGEGSYEQYF	TGTGCCAGCAGTTCCGGGGAGGGTTCCTACGAGCAGTACTTC
NA	TRBV19	TRBJ1-5	CASSIDRSYQPQHF	TGTGCCAGTAGTATAGATCGTTCCTATCAGCCCCAGCATTTT
TRBD1	TRBV6-6	TRBJ1-5	CASTKTGLGNQPQHF	TGTGCCAGCACTAAGACAGGGCTTGGCAATCAGCCCCAGCATTTT
NA	TRBV28	TRBJ2-3	CASSLFGTDTQYF	TGTGCCAGCAGTTTATTTGGCACAGATACGCAGTATTTT
NA	TRBV7-9	TRBJ2-1	CASTNRSSYNEQFF	TGTGCCAGCACAAACCGGAGCTCCTACAATGAGCAGTTCTTC
NA	TRBV11-2	TRBJ2-7	CASSPGGVGYEQYF	TGTGCCAGCAGCCCCGGAGGGGTCGGCTACGAGCAGTACTTC
NA	TRBV6-6	TRBJ1-3	CAIGTGPRSGNTIYF	TGTGCCATCGGGACCGGGCCTCGCTCTGGAAACACCATATATTTT
NA	TRBV7-8	TRBJ1-4	CASSLGSGSGEKLFF	TGTGCCAGCAGCTTAGGGTCAGGGAGTGGTGAAAAACTGTTTTTT
NA	TRBV6-6	TRBJ1-1	CASSSLGQLHTEAFF	TGTGCCAGCAGTTCCCTCGGACAGCTACACACTGAAGCTTTCTTT